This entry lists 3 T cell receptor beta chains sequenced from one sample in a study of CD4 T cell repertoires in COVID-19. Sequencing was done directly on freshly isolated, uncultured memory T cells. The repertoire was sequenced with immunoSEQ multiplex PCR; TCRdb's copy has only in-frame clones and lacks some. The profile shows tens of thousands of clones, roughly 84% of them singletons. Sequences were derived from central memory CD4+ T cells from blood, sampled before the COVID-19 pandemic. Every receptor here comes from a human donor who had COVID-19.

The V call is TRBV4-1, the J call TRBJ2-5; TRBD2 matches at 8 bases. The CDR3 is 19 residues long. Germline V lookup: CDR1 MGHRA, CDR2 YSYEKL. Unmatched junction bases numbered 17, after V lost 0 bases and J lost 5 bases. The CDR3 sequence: CASSQDGGITGGPQETQYF. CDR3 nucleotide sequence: TGCGCCAGCAGCCAAGATGGGGGGATAACGGGGGGGCCCCAGGAGACCCAGTACTTC.

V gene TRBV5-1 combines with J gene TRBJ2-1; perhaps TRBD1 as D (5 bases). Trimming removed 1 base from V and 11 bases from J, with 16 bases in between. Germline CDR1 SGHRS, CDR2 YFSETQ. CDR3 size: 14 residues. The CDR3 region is CASSLNDESDKQFF. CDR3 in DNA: TGCGCCAGCAGCTTGAACGACGAGTCGGACAAGCAGTTCTTC.

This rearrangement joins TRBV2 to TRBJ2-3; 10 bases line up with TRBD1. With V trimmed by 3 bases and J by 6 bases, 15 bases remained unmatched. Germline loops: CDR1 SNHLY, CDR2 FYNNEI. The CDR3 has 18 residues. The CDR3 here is CASSETSGTGVKIDTQYF. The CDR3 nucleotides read TGTGCCAGCAGTGAGACGTCCGGGACAGGGGTTAAGATTGATACGCAGTATTTT.